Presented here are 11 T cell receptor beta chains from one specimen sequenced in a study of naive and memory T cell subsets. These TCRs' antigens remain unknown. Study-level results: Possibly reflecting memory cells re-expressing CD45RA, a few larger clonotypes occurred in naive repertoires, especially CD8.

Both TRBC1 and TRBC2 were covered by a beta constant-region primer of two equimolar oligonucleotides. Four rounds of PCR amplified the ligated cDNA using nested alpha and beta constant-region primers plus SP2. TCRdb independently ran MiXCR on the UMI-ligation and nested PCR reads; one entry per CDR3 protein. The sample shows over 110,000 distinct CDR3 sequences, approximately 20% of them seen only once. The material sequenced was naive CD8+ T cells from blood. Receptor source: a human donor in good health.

The CDR3 sequence: CASSLAASSEQFF. CDR3 coding DNA: TGTGCCAGCAGCTTGGCGGCTAGCTCTGAGCAGTTCTTC. V gene TRBV5-6 combines with J gene TRBJ2-1; possible D gene TRBD2, 5 bases. The CDR3 totals 13 residues. V was trimmed by 0 bases and J by 9 bases, leaving 10 bases between them. Germline assignment: CDR1 SGHDT and CDR2 YYEEEE.

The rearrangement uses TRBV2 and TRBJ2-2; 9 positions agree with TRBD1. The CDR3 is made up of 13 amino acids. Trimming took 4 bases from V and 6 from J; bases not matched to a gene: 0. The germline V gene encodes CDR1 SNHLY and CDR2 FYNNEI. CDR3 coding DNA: TGTGCCAGCAGTGGGACAGGGGCCGGGGAGCTGTTTTTT. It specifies CASSGTGAGELFF.

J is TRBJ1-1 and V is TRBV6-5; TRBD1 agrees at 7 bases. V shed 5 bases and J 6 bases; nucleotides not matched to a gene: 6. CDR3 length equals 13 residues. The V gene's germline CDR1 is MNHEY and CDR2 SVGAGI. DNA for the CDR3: TGTGCCAGCAGTCCGACAGGGTTCGCTGAAGCTTTCTTT. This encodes CASSPTGFAEAFF.

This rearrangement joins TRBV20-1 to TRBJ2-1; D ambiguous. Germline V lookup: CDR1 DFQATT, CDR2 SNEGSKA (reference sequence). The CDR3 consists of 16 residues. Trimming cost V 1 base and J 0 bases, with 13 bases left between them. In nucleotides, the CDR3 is TGCAGTGCTAGAGTCGCGGCCACGAGCTCCTACAATGAGCAGTTCTTC. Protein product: CSARVAATSSYNEQFF.

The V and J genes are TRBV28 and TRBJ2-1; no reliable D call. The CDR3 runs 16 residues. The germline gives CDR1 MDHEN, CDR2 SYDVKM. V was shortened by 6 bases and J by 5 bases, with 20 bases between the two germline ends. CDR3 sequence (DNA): TGTGCCAGCAGCCATCCCGAGGAGTCCCCCCACAATGAGCAGTTCTTC. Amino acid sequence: CASSHPEESPHNEQFF.

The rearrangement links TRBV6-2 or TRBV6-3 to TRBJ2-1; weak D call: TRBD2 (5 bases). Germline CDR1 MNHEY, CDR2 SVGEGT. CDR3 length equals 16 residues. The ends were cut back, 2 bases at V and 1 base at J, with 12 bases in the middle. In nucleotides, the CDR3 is TGTGCCAGCAGTTACACAGCGGACTTGTCCTACAATGAGCAGTTCTTC. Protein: CASSYTADLSYNEQFF.

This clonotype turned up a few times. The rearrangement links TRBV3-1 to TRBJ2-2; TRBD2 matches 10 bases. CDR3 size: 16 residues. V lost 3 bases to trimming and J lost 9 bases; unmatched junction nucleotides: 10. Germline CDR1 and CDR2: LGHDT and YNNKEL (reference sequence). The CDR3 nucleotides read TGTGCCAGCAGCCAGGAAGCGGGAGGGCCTTTATGGGAGCTGTTTTTT. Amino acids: CASSQEAGGPLWELFF.

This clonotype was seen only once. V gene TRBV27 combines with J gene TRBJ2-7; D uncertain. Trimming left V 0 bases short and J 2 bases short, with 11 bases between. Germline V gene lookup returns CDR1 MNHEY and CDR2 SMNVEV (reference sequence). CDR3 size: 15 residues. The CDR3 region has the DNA TGTGCCAGCAGTTTATCGGGCAGCCCGACCTACGAGCAGTACTTC. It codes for CASSLSGSPTYEQYF.

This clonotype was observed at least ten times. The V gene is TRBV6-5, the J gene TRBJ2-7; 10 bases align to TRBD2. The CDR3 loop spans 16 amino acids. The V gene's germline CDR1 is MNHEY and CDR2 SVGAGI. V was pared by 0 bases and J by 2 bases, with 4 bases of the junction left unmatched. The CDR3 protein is CASSYSSGRYTYEQYF. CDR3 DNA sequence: TGTGCCAGCAGTTACTCTAGCGGGAGGTACACCTACGAGCAGTACTTC.

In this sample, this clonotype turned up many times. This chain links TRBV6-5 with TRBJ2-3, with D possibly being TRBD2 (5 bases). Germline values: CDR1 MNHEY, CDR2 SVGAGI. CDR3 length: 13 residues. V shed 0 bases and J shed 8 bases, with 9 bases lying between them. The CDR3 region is CASSYSNEGTQYF. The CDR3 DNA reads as TGTGCCAGCAGTTACTCGAATGAGGGTACGCAGTATTTT.

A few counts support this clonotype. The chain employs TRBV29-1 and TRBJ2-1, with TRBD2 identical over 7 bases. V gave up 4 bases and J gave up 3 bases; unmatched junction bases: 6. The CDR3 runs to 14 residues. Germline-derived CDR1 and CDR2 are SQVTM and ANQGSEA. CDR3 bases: TGCAGCGTTGTTGAGGGAGGGGTCTACAATGAGCAGTTCTTC. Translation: CSVVEGGVYNEQFF.